Each of the 32 T cell receptor beta chains below was sequenced from the same sample in a study of read filtering for tumor transcriptome and immune sequencing. The library was built from around 380 ng RNA with molecular barcoded adaptors for alpha/delta and beta/gamma chains. TCRdb processed the reads anew with MiXCR; each CDR3 protein has one entry. The sample lists about 19,000 distinct CDR3 sequences; over 20% were seen once. Sequences were obtained from a population of CD138-negative cells sorted from bone marrow. Source of these receptors: a donor aged 40 or older with multiple myeloma.

This chain connects TRBV29-1 to TRBJ1-1; 8 bases agree with TRBD1. Germline V gene lookup returns CDR1 SQVTM and CDR2 ANQGSEA. The CDR3 is made up of 15 amino acids. The V and J ends lost 6 bases and 3 bases, in that order; junction bases with no gene match: 12. CDR3 DNA sequence: TGCAGCGTCGCCCCCAGGGGGCGGTTGGACACTGAAGCTTTCTTT. Amino acid sequence: CSVAPRGRLDTEAFF. The whole variable domain, remainder taken from reference TRBV29-1 and TRBJ1-1, is SAVISQKPSRDICQRGTSLTIQCQVDSQVTMMFWYRQQPGQSLTLIATANQGSEATYESGFVIDKFPISRPNLTFSTLTVSNMSPEDSSIYLCSVAPRGRLDTEAFFGQGTRLTVV.

The table lists this clonotype with a few counts. The chain is built from TRBV28 and TRBJ1-2; no definite D call. Trimming cost V 4 bases and J 2 bases, with 11 bases left between them. Germline values: CDR1 MDHEN, CDR2 SYDVKM. The CDR3 runs to 14 residues. The CDR3 loop reads CASSSIRANYGYTF. DNA for the CDR3: TGTGCCAGCAGTTCGATCCGGGCGAACTATGGCTACACCTTC.

This clonotype was counted many times. This chain links TRBV20-1 with TRBJ2-3, with TRBD2 matching 13 bases. V shed 7 bases and J 5 bases; nucleotides not matched to a gene: 3. Germline V gene lookup returns CDR1 DFQATT and CDR2 SNEGSKA (reference sequence). This CDR3 is built from 13 residues. The CDR3 loop is CSGTSGSGDTQYF. The CDR3 nucleotides are TGCAGTGGGACTAGCGGGAGTGGAGATACGCAGTATTTT.

This clonotype has more than one count but fewer than ten. The genes are TRBV28 and TRBJ2-1; no clear D. Trimming removed 3 bases at V and 6 bases at J, with 9 bases between. Germline V gives CDR1 MDHEN, CDR2 SYDVKM. This CDR3 contains 13 residues. The CDR3 reads CASSLESRNEQFF. The DNA for the CDR3 is TGTGCCAGCAGTTTGGAGTCTCGCAATGAGCAGTTCTTC.

This clonotype was picked up many times. This sequence joins TRBV27 and TRBJ1-5, with D unresolved. Deletions cut 6 bases from V and 0 bases from J, with 6 bases between. The CDR3 spans 13 residues. Germline lookup yields CDR1 MNHEY and CDR2 SMNVEV (reference sequence). The DNA for the CDR3 is TGTGCCAGCAGCCGTAATAGCAATCAGCCCCAGCATTTT. This encodes CASSRNSNQPQHF.

This clonotype was seen ten or more times. The CDR3 nucleotides read TGCAGCCTCTATTTGGGCGGTGAGCAGTTCTTC. Amino acids: CSLYLGGEQFF. The genes are TRBV29-1 and TRBJ2-1; no reliable D call. CDR1 and CDR2 (germline): SQVTM, ANQGSEA. This CDR3 contains 11 residues. Between the trimmed V and J ends, which lost 8 bases and 9 bases, there was a span of 14 bases.

By sample fraction, this clonotype is medium-sized. The CDR3 spells CASGAGALNEKLFF. CDR3 nucleotides: TGTGCCAGCGGTGCAGGGGCCCTAAATGAAAAACTGTTTTTT. The rearrangement links TRBV28 to TRBJ1-4, with a tentative D call TRBD1 (6 bases). The CDR3 has 14 amino acids. The V end lost 8 bases, the J end lost 5 bases, and 15 bases lay between the germline ends. Germline CDR1 reads MDHEN; CDR2 reads SYDVKM.

This clonotype is judged medium-sized (0.01 to 0.1%). This chain joins TRBV3-1 and TRBJ2-1; 7 bases are a match to TRBD2. The V gene end was trimmed by 4 bases and the J gene end by 6 bases; junction bases not matched to a gene: 9. Germline-derived CDR1 and CDR2 are LGHDT and YNNKEL (reference sequence). This CDR3 spans 15 amino acids. The CDR3 reads CASSPWRELINEQFF. The CDR3 nucleotides are TGTGCCAGCAGCCCTTGGCGGGAGTTGATCAATGAGCAGTTCTTC.

This clonotype was picked up many times. The CDR3 DNA follows: TGTGCCAGTAGTATCGGGACTAGCGGCTACGAGCAGTACTTC. Its translation: CASSIGTSGYEQYF. The chain is built from TRBV19 and TRBJ2-7; the match to TRBD2 covers 11 bases. The CDR3 is 14 residues long. Germline V CDR1 and CDR2: LNHDA, SQIVND (reference sequence). Trimming removed 3 bases from V and 3 bases from J; junction bases left unmatched: 1.

This clonotype showed up just a few times. J is TRBJ1-1 and V is TRBV3-1; perhaps TRBD1 as D (5 bases). With 3 bases removed from V and 11 bases from J, the gap between germline ends came to 16 bases. Germline CDR1 reads LGHDT; CDR2 reads YNNKEL (reference sequence). CDR3 length: 13 residues. The CDR3, as DNA: TGTGCCAGCAGCCAGGGGGTGGGCCGGGTGGCTTTCTTT. Protein: CASSQGVGRVAFF.

In regard to this clonotype: A junction end diverges from the germline sequence, so it may reflect a read error. The chain has TRBV29-1 and TRBJ2-3, with 7 bases aligning to TRBD1. The CDR3 extends over 14 amino acids. Germline-derived CDR1 and CDR2 are SQVTM and ANQGSEA. In DNA, the CDR3 is TGCAGCGTCTCGGGACAGAGAAGCACAAATACGCAGTATTTT. Its translation is CSVSGQRSTNTQYF.

With regard to this clonotype: With a much larger clone just one base away, this may be a read error. V usage is TRBV15 and J usage is TRBJ2-1; 10 positions match TRBD1. The CDR3 has 15 residues. The germline CDR1 and CDR2 sequences are LNHNV and YYDKDF (reference sequence). For the CDR3, the DNA is TGTGCCACCAGCCGAGGGACAGGGGCGCCGGGGGAGCAGTCCTTC. It yields the protein CATSRGTGAPGEQSF.

This clonotype was counted at least ten times. The chain employs TRBV7-2 and TRBJ2-1, with D possibly TRBD2 on 5 matching bases. V gave up 4 bases and J gave up 9 bases, with 10 bases separating them. The V gene's germline CDR1 is SGHTA and CDR2 FQGNSA. CDR3 size: 12 residues. CDR3 residues: CASSWLASEQFF. CDR3 in DNA: TGTGCCAGCAGCTGGCTAGCCAGTGAGCAGTTCTTC.

The V and J genes are TRBV4-1 and TRBJ2-7; D possibly uses TRBD1 or TRBD2 (5 bases each). CDR1 and CDR2 from the germline V gene are MGHRA and YSYEKL. V gave up 4 bases and J gave up 2 bases, with 15 bases separating them. The CDR3 is 15 amino acids. CDR3 loop: CASSPVGTGTYEQYF. For the CDR3, the DNA is TGCGCCAGCAGCCCAGTCGGGACGGGGACCTACGAGCAGTACTTC.

By share of the sample, this clonotype is medium-sized (0.01 to 0.1%). The V and J genes are TRBV28 and TRBJ2-3, with a possible D match to TRBD2 (5 bases). Germline-derived CDR1 and CDR2 are MDHEN and SYDVKM. The CDR3 contains 12 residues. V gave up 6 bases and J gave up 5 bases, with 9 bases separating them. In DNA, the CDR3 is TGTGCCAGCAGATCTACTAGAGATACGCAGTATTTT. This encodes CASRSTRDTQYF.

Concerning this clonotype itself: This may arise from a read error, as a much more abundant clone is one base away. The chain recombines TRBV7-2 with TRBJ2-1; the D gene is possibly TRBD1 (6 bases). Germline V gene sequence: CDR1 SGHTA, CDR2 FQGNSA. This CDR3 contains 14 residues. CDR3 DNA sequence: TGTGCCAGCAGCTCAGAGGGGGTTTACAATGAGCGGTTCTTC. Its protein is CASSSEGVYNERFF.

In this sample, this clonotype is medium-sized (0.01 to 0.1%). The CDR3 DNA reads TGCGCCAGCAGCCAAGGAGGAACGGGACAGGACACCTACGAGCAGTACTTC. It encodes CASSQGGTGQDTYEQYF. The chain recombines TRBV4-1 with TRBJ2-7, with 8 bases aligning to TRBD1. From germline, CDR1 is MGHRA and CDR2 YSYEKL. The junction had 10 bases not matched to a gene; V was cut back by 1 base and J by 2 bases. The CDR3 is 17 residues long.

This clonotype showed up just a few times. This chain links TRBV5-1 with TRBJ2-1, with TRBD2 identical over 10 bases. Germline V gives CDR1 SGHRS, CDR2 YFSETQ. The CDR3 contains 19 residues. Trimming removed 2 bases from V and 4 bases from J; junction bases left unmatched: 15. The CDR3: CASSFEPSGSGGFYNEQFF. For the CDR3, the DNA is TGCGCCAGCAGCTTTGAGCCTAGCGGGAGTGGAGGGTTTTACAATGAGCAGTTCTTC.

There are a few counts of this clonotype. A much bigger clone sits one base away, suggesting this may be a read error. This chain joins TRBV6-2 or TRBV6-3 and TRBJ1-1, with D unclear. There are 15 residues in the CDR3. In germline, CDR1 is MNHEY, CDR2 SVGEGT. V was trimmed by 6 bases and J by 3 bases, leaving 17 bases between them. The CDR3 nucleotides are TGTGCCAGCAGCGCCTCCATAGTCTTGGACACTGAAGCTTTCTTT. This codes for CASSASIVLDTEAFF.

This clonotype was recorded many times. This CDR3 reads CSVVVGVGPEQFF. The CDR3 region has the DNA TGCAGCGTTGTCGTGGGCGTAGGCCCTGAGCAGTTCTTC. The chain carries TRBV29-1 and TRBJ2-1, with D unresolved. V lost 4 bases, J lost 9 bases, and 16 bases lay in between. The CDR3 has 13 residues. The V gene's germline CDR1 is SQVTM and CDR2 ANQGSEA.

This clonotype qualifies as medium-sized. The rearrangement uses TRBV29-1 and TRBJ2-7; D call uncertain. The ends were cut back, 3 bases at V and 1 base at J, with 16 bases in the middle. The germline gives CDR1 SQVTM, CDR2 ANQGSEA. This CDR3 has 15 amino acids. CDR3 coding DNA: TGCAGCGTTGAGATAGAGTTGGGTAAATCCTACGAGCAGTACTTC. As protein: CSVEIELGKSYEQYF.

In its sample, this clonotype was seen many times. The gene calls are TRBV5-1 and TRBJ2-2, with 9 bases that match TRBD1. With 6 bases clipped from V and 3 bases from J, the junction kept 3 bases outside the gene matches. The length of the CDR3 is 14 residues. Germline loops: CDR1 SGHRS, CDR2 YFSETQ. CDR3 amino acids: CASTRTGDTGELFF. The CDR3 DNA follows: TGCGCCAGCACTAGGACAGGGGACACCGGGGAGCTGTTTTTT.

There are many counts of this clonotype. The genes are TRBV24-1 and TRBJ2-1; D is perhaps TRBD2 (5 bases). V was trimmed by 2 bases and J by 6 bases, leaving 10 bases between them. Germline-derived CDR1 and CDR2 are KGHDR and SFDVKD. The CDR3 covers 14 residues. CDR3 sequence reads: CATSDWGEINEQFF. DNA for the CDR3: TGTGCCACCAGTGATTGGGGAGAAATCAATGAGCAGTTCTTC.

This clonotype is medium-sized within its sample. The chain uses TRBV29-1 and TRBJ2-7; D gene unclear. V lost 8 bases and J lost 2, with 13 bases in between. Looked up from germline, CDR1 is SQVTM and CDR2 is ANQGSEA. The CDR3 is 12 residues long. The CDR3 DNA sequence: TGCAGCCATTTGGGCAGCACCTACGAGCAGTACTTC. This translates into CSHLGSTYEQYF.

Note on this clonotype: No conserved phenylalanine or tryptophan ends this CDR3, so it is likely a read error. This rearrangement joins TRBV29-1 to TRBJ2-5; D gene uncertain. Germline V gene data show CDR1 as SQVTM and CDR2 as ANQGSEA. The CDR3 extends over 14 amino acids. V was shortened by 1 base and J by 1 base, with 10 bases between the two germline ends. The CDR3 nucleotides are TGCAGCGTTGAAGTGTGTGGCCCCCAAGAGACCCAGTACATC. Encoded protein: CSVEVCGPQETQYI.

The rearrangement links TRBV2 to TRBJ2-3; 7 bases fit TRBD2. Germline CDR1 reads SNHLY; CDR2 reads FYNNEI. The trim removed 1 base at V and 0 bases at J, leaving 4 bases unmatched. The CDR3 has 16 amino acids. For the CDR3, the DNA is TGTGCCAGCAGTGAAGTATATAGCGGGAGCACAGATACGCAGTATTTT. It codes for CASSEVYSGSTDTQYF.

In this sample, this clonotype turned up a few times. The genes are TRBV3-1 and TRBJ1-1; no reliable D call. Germline values: CDR1 LGHDT, CDR2 YNNKEL (reference sequence). The CDR3 runs to 14 residues. Trimming cost V 5 bases and J 0 bases, with 10 bases left between them. CDR3 sequence reads: CASSDMFLNTEAFF. CDR3 DNA sequence: TGTGCCAGCAGCGACATGTTCCTGAACACTGAAGCTTTCTTT.

The chain carries TRBV28 and TRBJ2-1; D perhaps matches TRBD2 (6 bases). Trimming removed 5 bases from V and 2 bases from J, with 13 bases in between. The germline gives CDR1 MDHEN, CDR2 SYDVKM. The CDR3 contains 15 residues. CDR3 loop: CASSPPGGAYNEQFF. The CDR3 DNA reads TGTGCCAGCAGTCCCCCCGGCGGGGCCTACAATGAGCAGTTCTTC.

V is TRBV15 and J is TRBJ2-7; perhaps D is TRBD1 or TRBD2 (5 bases each). In germline, CDR1 is LNHNV, CDR2 YYDKDF (reference sequence). This CDR3 spans 15 amino acids. V was cut by 0 bases and J by 0 bases, with 9 bases left in between. CDR3 sequence: CATSRDLGDSYEQYF. The CDR3 coding sequence is TGTGCCACCAGCAGAGATTTGGGGGACTCCTACGAGCAGTACTTC.

In this sample, this clonotype turned up a few times. The chain employs TRBV7-9 and TRBJ2-7; D remains unclear. The V gene's germline CDR1 is SEHNR and CDR2 FQNEAQ (reference sequence). This CDR3 is 14 amino acids long. Trimming removed 5 bases from V and 3 bases from J, with 14 bases in between. The CDR3 nucleotides read TGTGCCAGCAGCACACCCCAGCTTGTCTACGAGCAGTACTTC. Protein sequence: CASSTPQLVYEQYF.

This clonotype was seen repeatedly, ten times or more. The chain employs TRBV5-1 and TRBJ1-1; TRBD1 matches 8 bases. Germline CDR1 and CDR2: SGHRS and YFSETQ. The CDR3 contains 15 residues. V dropped 4 bases and J dropped 0; count of bases not matched to a gene: 5. Here the CDR3 reads CASSGRTGMNTEAFF. The CDR3 bases are TGCGCCAGCAGCGGAAGGACAGGGATGAACACTGAAGCTTTCTTT.

V is TRBV28 and J is TRBJ1-5; a possible D gene is TRBD1 (6 bases). This CDR3 region has 13 residues. CDR1 MDHEN and CDR2 SYDVKM come from the germline V gene. Trimming cost V 8 bases and J 4 bases, with 12 bases left between them. CDR3 DNA: TGTGCCAGCCAAGGACAGCCTAATCAGCCCCAGCATTTT. It is translated as CASQGQPNQPQHF.